This TCR beta chain is drawn from a study of identical twins. This clonotype was counted a few times. After template switching added a universal primer site, the resulting cDNA carried unique molecular identifiers. Each CDR3 protein gets one entry after TCRdb re-called the 5' RACE reads with MiXCR. The table has hundreds of thousands of distinct CDR3 sequences, 5.5% to 6.5% seen once. This receptor was obtained from a young man in good health. Sequencing was done on a sample of naive T cells sorted from blood.

CDR3 protein: CSARYPGQAHNEQFF. CDR3 nucleotide sequence: TGCAGTGCTAGGTACCCAGGGCAGGCCCACAATGAGCAGTTCTTC. V and J are TRBV20-1 and TRBJ2-1, with a tentative D call TRBD1 (5 bases). Germline-derived CDR1 and CDR2 are DFQATT and SNEGSKA (reference sequence). With 3 bases removed from V and 5 bases from J, the gap between germline ends came to 17 bases. This CDR3 comprises 15 residues.